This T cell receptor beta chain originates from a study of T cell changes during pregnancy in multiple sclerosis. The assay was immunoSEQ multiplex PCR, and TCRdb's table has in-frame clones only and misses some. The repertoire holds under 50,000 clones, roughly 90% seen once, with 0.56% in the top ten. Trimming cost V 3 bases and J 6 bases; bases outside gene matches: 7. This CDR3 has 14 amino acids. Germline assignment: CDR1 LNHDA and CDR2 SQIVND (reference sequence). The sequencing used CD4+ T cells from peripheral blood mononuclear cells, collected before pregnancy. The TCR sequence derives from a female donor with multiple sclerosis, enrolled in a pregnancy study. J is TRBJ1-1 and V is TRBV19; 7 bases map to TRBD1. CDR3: CASSILGQRPEAFF. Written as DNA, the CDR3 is TGTGCCAGTAGTATTTTGGGACAGAGACCTGAAGCTTTCTTT.